These 27 T cell receptor beta chains were sequenced from one sample in a study of blood T cell repertoires in COVID-19. Here immunoSEQ multiplex PCR was the method, and the copy in TCRdb shows in-frame clones only, minus some. The profile shows under 170,000 clones, more than 75% of them singletons. Sequencing was done on a sample of peripheral blood. The source of these receptors is a man between 65 and 85 years old with acute or convalescent COVID-19.

Many counts were recorded for this clone. The chain has TRBV15 and TRBJ2-2; 13 nucleotides line up with TRBD2. This CDR3 contains 19 residues. Germline V gene data show CDR1 as LNHNV and CDR2 as YYDKDF (reference sequence). Unmatched junction bases numbered 11, after V lost 1 base and J lost 6 bases. CDR3 nucleotide sequence: TGTGCCACCAGCAGAGGCCTACTAGCGGGAGGGCCTGGCGCCGGGGAGCTGTTTTTT. Translated, it gives CATSRGLLAGGPGAGELFF. The full variable domain, completed using reference TRBV15 and TRBJ2-2, is DAMVIQNPRYQVTQFGKPVTLSCSQTLNHNVMYWYQQKSSQAPKLLFHYYDKDFNNEADTPDNFQSRRPNTSFCFLDIRSPGLGDTAMYLCATSRGLLAGGPGAGELFFGEGSRLTVL.

The chain carries TRBV18 and TRBJ2-2; D might be TRBD2 (6 bases). Germline CDR1 KGHSH, CDR2 LQKENI. Trimming pared 3 bases from V and 1 base from J, leaving 9 bases between. The CDR3 runs to 15 residues. CDR3 coding DNA: TGTGCCAGCTCACCGCGGGAAGGGAACACCGGGGAGCTGTTTTTT. This encodes CASSPREGNTGELFF. The variable domain in full, completed from reference TRBV18 and TRBJ2-2, reads NAGVMQNPRHLVRRRGQEARLRCSPMKGHSHVYWYRQLPEEGLKFMVYLQKENIIDESGMPKERFSAEFPKEGPSILRIQQVVRGDSAAYFCASSPREGNTGELFFGEGSRLTVL.

This chain joins TRBV11-2 and TRBJ2-1, with D perhaps matching TRBD2 (5 bases). Trimming cost V 8 bases and J 6 bases, with 17 bases left between them. Germline loops: CDR1 SGHAT, CDR2 FQNNGV. The CDR3 runs 14 residues. This CDR3 is CASAPTRGVNEQFF. The CDR3, as DNA: TGTGCCAGCGCCCCTACACGGGGAGTCAATGAGCAGTTCTTC.

Remarks on this clone: The sample holds other DNA sequences that translate to the same CDR3. The chain uses TRBV11-2 and TRBJ2-1; D not resolved. This CDR3 is 14 amino acids long. V lost 0 bases and J 6 bases, leaving 9 bases between the germline ends. In germline, CDR1 is SGHAT, CDR2 FQNNGV. The CDR3, as DNA: TGTGCCAGCAGCTTAGACCCATTTCCCAATGAGCAGTTCTTC. It translates to CASSLDPFPNEQFF.

This clone has just a few counts. The chain links TRBV13 to TRBJ1-5, with a tentative D call TRBD1 (5 bases). V dropped 0 bases and J dropped 6 bases, with 12 bases sitting between them. This CDR3 comprises 15 residues. From germline, CDR1 is PRHDT and CDR2 FYEKMQ (reference sequence). Here the CDR3 DNA reads TGTGCCAGCAGCTTAGGGGGACCCGGGGGTCAGCCCCAGCATTTT. It translates to CASSLGGPGGQPQHF.

This rearrangement joins TRBV28 to TRBJ1-6, with 9 bases fitting TRBD1. The CDR3 is made up of 15 amino acids. In germline, CDR1 is MDHEN, CDR2 SYDVKM. Trimming at V came to 5 bases and at J to 6 bases, leaving 5 bases not matched to a gene. CDR3 region: CASSLQGALNSPLHF. CDR3 sequence (DNA): TGTGCCAGCAGTCTACAGGGGGCGCTTAATTCACCCCTCCACTTT.

This chain links TRBV19 with TRBJ2-3, with a tentative D call TRBD2 (5 bases). V lost 6 bases and J 6 bases, leaving 13 bases between the germline ends. From germline, CDR1 is LNHDA and CDR2 SQIVND (reference sequence). This CDR3 region has 13 residues. CDR3 sequence (DNA): TGTGCCAGTAGCCGAGCGGCTACTGATACGCAGTATTTT. Encoded protein: CASSRAATDTQYF.

This sequence joins TRBV28 and TRBJ2-1, with D possibly matching TRBD2 (7 bases). The CDR3 extends over 16 amino acids. V lost 5 bases and J 6 bases, leaving 20 bases between the germline ends. Germline loops: CDR1 MDHEN, CDR2 SYDVKM. DNA for the CDR3: TGTGCCAGCAGTCGAAATGGGGGCGGGGGATTCAATGAGCAGTTCTTC. Protein product: CASSRNGGGGFNEQFF. The whole variable domain, remainder taken from reference TRBV28 and TRBJ2-1, is DVKVTQSSRYLVKRTGEKVFLECVQDMDHENMFWYRQDPGLGLRLIYFSYDVKMKEKGDIPEGYSVSREKKERFSLILESASTNQTSMYLCASSRNGGGGFNEQFFGPGTRLTVL.

V and J are TRBV6-5 and TRBJ2-1; TRBD1 matches 7 bases. CDR1 and CDR2 from the germline V gene are MNHEY and SVGAGI. With V trimmed by 10 bases and J by 2 bases, 5 bases remained unmatched. The length of the CDR3 is 13 residues. CDR3 in DNA: TGTGCCACCTCTGGACAGGCCTACAATGAGCAGTTCTTC. Amino acids: CATSGQAYNEQFF.

V and J are TRBV10-1 and TRBJ2-1; 8 bases agree with TRBD1. The CDR3 covers 15 residues. CDR1 is WNHNN and CDR2 is SYGVQD in the germline V gene (reference sequence). The V segment lost 3 bases and the J segment 8 bases; nucleotides outside the gene matches: 9. CDR3 coding DNA: TGCGCCAGCAGTGATAGGGACAGGATGGTCGATGAGCAGTTCTTC. Protein product: CASSDRDRMVDEQFF.

This clone was observed a single time. The genes are TRBV4-2 and TRBJ2-7, with D hard to call. The germline V gene has CDR1 LGHNA and CDR2 YNFKEQ. The CDR3 is 14 residues long. Trimming cost V 3 bases and J 6 bases, with 15 bases left between them. The chain's CDR3 is CASSQAPAVREQYF. The CDR3 DNA reads as TGTGCCAGCAGCCAGGCCCCGGCGGTGCGCGAGCAGTACTTC.

This chain links TRBV7-9 with TRBJ1-4; 10 bases are shared with TRBD1. V was pared by 4 bases and J by 0 bases, with 5 bases of the junction left unmatched. The CDR3 consists of 17 residues. In germline, CDR1 is SEHNR, CDR2 FQNEAQ (reference sequence). CDR3 protein: CASSSGTGEPTNEKLFF. CDR3 bases: TGTGCCAGCAGCTCCGGGACAGGGGAACCAACTAATGAAAAACTGTTTTTT.

This rearrangement joins TRBV6-5 to TRBJ1-1, with unresolved D. The germline gives CDR1 MNHEY, CDR2 SVGAGI. V was clipped by 5 bases and J by 3 bases, with 10 bases between them. CDR3 length: 13 residues. The CDR3 sequence: CASSTRGDTEAFF. The DNA for the CDR3 is TGTGCCAGCAGTACCAGAGGTGACACTGAAGCTTTCTTT.

The J gene is TRBJ2-7, the V gene TRBV29-1, with TRBD2 matching 7 bases. With V trimmed by 7 bases and J by 2 bases, 14 bases remained unmatched. In germline, CDR1 is SQVTM, CDR2 ANQGSEA. The CDR3 covers 15 residues. The CDR3 sequence: CSAVVGLAVPYEQYF. CDR3 nucleotide sequence: TGCAGCGCCGTGGTCGGGCTAGCGGTACCCTACGAGCAGTACTTC.

This clone was recorded only once. The J gene is TRBJ1-4, the V gene TRBV6-1, with D perhaps TRBD1 (5 bases). CDR1 is MNHNS and CDR2 is SASEGT in the germline V gene. The CDR3 covers 15 residues. Trimming cost V 0 bases and J 7 bases, with 12 bases left between them. This chain's CDR3 is CASSEARGIGEKLFF. The DNA of the CDR3 is TGTGCCAGCAGTGAAGCGCGGGGGATCGGTGAAAAACTGTTTTTT.

V is TRBV7-8 and J is TRBJ1-1; D may be TRBD1 (6 bases). The CDR3 has 14 residues. Trimming took 4 bases from V and 13 from J, leaving 22 bases between them. Germline CDR1 and CDR2: SGHVS and FQNEAQ. The CDR3 is CASSSSYGGRKDFF. The CDR3 nucleotides are TGTGCCAGCAGCTCGTCTTACGGGGGGCGCAAGGATTTCTTT.

The chain links TRBV18 to TRBJ2-1, with TRBD2 identical over 10 bases. V dropped 4 bases and J dropped 3; count of bases not matched to a gene: 6. This CDR3 contains 16 residues. Germline V lookup: CDR1 KGHSH, CDR2 LQKENI. The CDR3 is CASSRSSGGGYNEQFF. The CDR3 DNA is TGTGCCAGCTCACGGTCTAGCGGGGGAGGCTACAATGAGCAGTTCTTC.

J is TRBJ2-5 and V is TRBV3-1 (or the pseudogene TRBV3-2); 9 bases map to TRBD2. The CDR3 runs 14 residues. V dropped 7 bases and J dropped 4; count of bases not matched to a gene: 7. Germline V gene sequence: CDR1 LGHDT, CDR2 YNNKEL (reference sequence). The CDR3 loop reads CASIRAGGRETQYF. Written as DNA, the CDR3 is TGTGCCAGCATCAGAGCGGGAGGCAGAGAGACCCAGTACTTC.

On this clone itself: Other nucleotide sequences in the sample specify the same CDR3. V gene TRBV5-1 combines with J gene TRBJ2-2, with D perhaps TRBD2 (5 bases). V gave up 0 bases and J gave up 5 bases, with 8 bases separating them. This CDR3 has 14 amino acids. CDR1 is SGHRS, CDR2 YFSETQ, per germline. The CDR3 loop reads CASSLEGGTGELFF. CDR3 coding DNA: TGCGCCAGCAGCTTGGAAGGCGGGACCGGGGAGCTGTTTTTT.

V and J are TRBV7-9 and TRBJ1-4; tentatively, D is TRBD1 (5 bases). The CDR3 length is 15 residues. V gave up 1 base and J gave up 6 bases, with 12 bases separating them. Germline V CDR1 and CDR2: SEHNR, FQNEAQ (reference sequence). Written as DNA, the CDR3 is TGTGCCAGCAGCTTAGGGGGCTTATGGGATGAAAAACTGTTTTTT. Protein product: CASSLGGLWDEKLFF.

This chain joins TRBV7-3 and TRBJ1-1; TRBD1 aligns across 9 bases. The CDR3 length is 15 residues. The V gene's germline CDR1 is SGHTA and CDR2 FQGTGA. J lost 5 bases, V lost 4 bases, and 8 bases had no gene match. The CDR3 is CASSYTGGAGTEAFF. In DNA form, the CDR3 reads TGTGCCAGCAGCTACACAGGGGGCGCAGGGACTGAAGCTTTCTTT.

This clone was recorded a few times. The chain combines TRBV4-2 with TRBJ1-4; D perhaps matches TRBD1 (5 bases). From germline, CDR1 is LGHNA and CDR2 YNFKEQ. Trimming shortened V by 7 bases and J by 4 bases, and 10 bases separated the two germline ends. The length of the CDR3 is 13 residues. Written as DNA, the CDR3 is TGTGCCAGCACCAGGGAGGGTAATGAAAAACTGTTTTTT. Translation gives CASTREGNEKLFF.

This clone has just a few counts. The chain carries TRBV28 and TRBJ2-2; possibly TRBD1 for D (5 bases). Trimming shortened V by 4 bases and J by 9 bases, and 9 bases separated the two germline ends. The CDR3 covers 12 residues. The germline V gene has CDR1 MDHEN and CDR2 SYDVKM. CDR3 sequence (DNA): TGTGCCAGCAGTTCGCCAGGGAGGGAGCTGTTTTTT. Protein sequence: CASSSPGRELFF.

This clone was counted a few times. The chain's CDR3 is CASSGGTVNEQFF. DNA for the CDR3: TGTGCCAGCAGTGGAGGGACAGTCAATGAGCAGTTCTTC. The chain is built from TRBV2 and TRBJ2-1, with 7 bases matching TRBD1. In germline, CDR1 is SNHLY, CDR2 FYNNEI. After removal of 4 bases from V and 6 bases from J, the junction contained 3 bases not matched to a gene. This CDR3 region has 13 residues.

The CDR3 DNA reads TGTGCCAGCAGCTTAGGAGCATACGAGCAGTACTTC. It specifies CASSLGAYEQYF. V gene TRBV11-2 combines with J gene TRBJ2-7; D call uncertain. This CDR3 spans 12 amino acids. V lost 1 base and J 4 bases, leaving 5 bases between the germline ends. Per the germline V gene, CDR1 is SGHAT and CDR2 is FQNNGV.

The chain joins TRBV27 to TRBJ2-3; D not resolved. This CDR3 is 14 amino acids long. CDR1 is MNHEY and CDR2 is SMNVEV in the germline V gene (reference sequence). The V and J ends lost 6 bases and 4 bases respectively, with 14 bases between them. The CDR3 protein is CASSPQEASDTQYF. The CDR3, as DNA: TGTGCCAGCAGCCCTCAAGAAGCATCAGATACGCAGTATTTT.

Turning to this clone: One junction end does not reproduce the germline sequence, and a read error may be involved. J is TRBJ2-1 and V is TRBV11-3, with D perhaps TRBD2 (5 bases). The CDR3 extends over 13 amino acids. CDR1 and CDR2 (germline): SGHNT, YENEEA. In nucleotides, the CDR3 is TGTGCCAGCAGCCCAACGCACGCGGGTGGGTCGATCTTC. Translating it yields CASSPTHAGGSIF.